The sequence of this TCR beta chain was determined in a study of patients and donors after allogeneic stem cell transplantation. MiXCR was run by TCRdb on the RT-PCR reads, yielding one entry per CDR3 protein. The profile covers about 230,000 distinct CDR3 sequences, with approximately 14% appearing a single time and roughly 11% taken by the ten largest. V lost 0 bases and J lost 7, with 10 bases in between. This CDR3 has 13 amino acids. CDR1 and CDR2 (germline): SGHRS, YFSETQ. This receptor was obtained from a human donor who was either an allogeneic HSCT recipient or a stem cell or donor lymphocyte infusion donor (not recorded which). It is not recorded whose cells these are; they may come from a transplant donor. The V and J genes are TRBV5-1 and TRBJ1-1; D gene unclear. Sequenced sample: blood, either unsorted or a sorted T cell fraction (not recorded which). In DNA, the CDR3 is TGCGCCAGCAGCTTGGGCAGCAGTCTTGAAGCTTTCTTT. This codes for CASSLGSSLEAFF.